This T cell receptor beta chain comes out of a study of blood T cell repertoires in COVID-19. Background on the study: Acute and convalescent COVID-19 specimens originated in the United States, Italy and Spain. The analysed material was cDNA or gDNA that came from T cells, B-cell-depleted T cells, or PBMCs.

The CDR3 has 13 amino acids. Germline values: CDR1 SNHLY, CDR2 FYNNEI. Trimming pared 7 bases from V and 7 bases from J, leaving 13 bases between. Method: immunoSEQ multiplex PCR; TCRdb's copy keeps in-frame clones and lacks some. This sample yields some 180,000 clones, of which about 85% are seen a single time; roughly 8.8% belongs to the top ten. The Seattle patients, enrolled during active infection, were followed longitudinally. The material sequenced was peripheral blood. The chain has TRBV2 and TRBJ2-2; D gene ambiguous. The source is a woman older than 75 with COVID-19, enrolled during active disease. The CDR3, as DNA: TGTGCCAGCACTAAAGAGCTTGGCGGGGAGCTGTTTTTT. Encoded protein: CASTKELGGELFF.